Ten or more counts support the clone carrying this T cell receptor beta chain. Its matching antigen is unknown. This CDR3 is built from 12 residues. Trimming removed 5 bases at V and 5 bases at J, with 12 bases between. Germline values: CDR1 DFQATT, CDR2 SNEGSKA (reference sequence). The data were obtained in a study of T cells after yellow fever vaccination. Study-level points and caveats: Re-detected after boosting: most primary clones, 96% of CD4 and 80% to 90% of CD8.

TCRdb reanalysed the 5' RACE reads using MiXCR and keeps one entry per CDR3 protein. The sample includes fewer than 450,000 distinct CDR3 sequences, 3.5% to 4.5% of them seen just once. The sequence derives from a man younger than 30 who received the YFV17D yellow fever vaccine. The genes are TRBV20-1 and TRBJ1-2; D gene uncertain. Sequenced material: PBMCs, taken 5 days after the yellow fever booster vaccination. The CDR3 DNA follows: TGCAGTGCTTTGGACGGCGGTTATGGCTACACCTTC. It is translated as CSALDGGYGYTF.